This TCR beta chain derives from a study of shared clonotypes between healthy human individuals. Study-wide points: Rarefaction showed that sequencing of sorted subsets was incomplete (despite large depth). Clonotype sharing among donors was expected to depend on sequencing depth.

V was pared by 1 base and J by 5 bases, with 7 bases of the junction left unmatched. CDR1 and CDR2 (germline): LGHNA, YNFKEQ. This CDR3 has 16 residues. Here immunoSEQ multiplex PCR was the method, and the copy in TCRdb shows in-frame clones only, minus some. The sample contains roughly 640,000 clones, roughly 97% of which appear only once. Comments on this clone: The antigen is unknown.

The donors, all of them Caucasian adults, lived in Nashville, Tennessee. The V and J genes are TRBV4-2 and TRBJ1-5, with 8 nucleotides matching TRBD1. The sequence derives from a woman between 25 and 40 years old in good health. The specimen sequenced was naive CD4+ T cells sorted from blood. The subset is: CD45RA+ positively selected. Here the CDR3 reads CASSQVLAGGHQPQHF. CDR3 nucleotide sequence: TGTGCCAGCAGCCAAGTTCTCGCAGGGGGCCATCAGCCCCAGCATTTT.